This entry lists 20 T cell receptor beta chains sequenced from one sample in a study of T-cell memory formation after mild COVID-19. TCRdb itself ran the 5' RACE reads through MiXCR, one entry per CDR3 protein. The data show a few hundred thousand distinct CDR3 sequences, with roughly 20% seen just once and roughly 21% held by the top ten. Sample: PBMCs or a T cell subset sorted from them (not recorded which). These TCRs come from a man between 18 and 29 years old who had mild COVID-19 (a few samples of this study predate the infection). Cell type and time point are not known.

The genes are TRBV5-8 and TRBJ2-3, with TRBD1 matching 7 bases. Germline CDR1 is SGHTS and CDR2 is YDEGEE. This CDR3 region has 15 residues. Germline trimming cut 0 bases from V and 0 bases from J; bases unmatched to any gene: 1. For the CDR3, the DNA is TGTGCCAGCAGCTTGGAGGGGGCTAGCACAGATACGCAGTATTTT. It specifies CASSLEGASTDTQYF.

V is TRBV7-3 and J is TRBJ2-3; 7 bases align to TRBD2. The V segment lost 4 bases and the J segment 1 base; nucleotides outside the gene matches: 8. Germline V gene data show CDR1 as SGHTA and CDR2 as FQGTGA. The CDR3 has 16 amino acids. The CDR3 DNA sequence: TGTGCCAGCAGCTCCGGCGGGGGTTCCCGCACAGATACGCAGTATTTT. This gives the protein CASSSGGGSRTDTQYF.

The CDR3, as DNA: TGCGCCAGCAATGAACAGCCCATCTCAGGGGGCACTGAAGCTTTCTTT. It translates to CASNEQPISGGTEAFF. This chain links TRBV5-1 with TRBJ1-1, with 7 bases fitting TRBD1. The germline V gene has CDR1 SGHRS and CDR2 YFSETQ. The CDR3 contains 16 residues. V gave up 6 bases and J gave up 4 bases; unmatched junction bases: 15. The full variable domain, rest sourced from reference TRBV5-1 and TRBJ1-1, is KAGVTQTPRYLIKTRGQQVTLSCSPISGHRSVSWYQQTPGQGLQFLFEYFSETQRNKGNFPGRFSGRQFSNSRSEMNVSTLELGDSALYLCASNEQPISGGTEAFFGQGTRLTVV.

Only a few counts were recorded for this clonotype. This chain connects TRBV6-5 to TRBJ2-1, with D perhaps TRBD2 (7 bases). In germline, CDR1 is MNHEY, CDR2 SVGAGI. V shed 2 bases and J shed 5 bases, with 13 bases lying between them. CDR3 length: 15 residues. CDR3 region: CASSYAGAGDNEQFF. As DNA, the CDR3 is TGTGCCAGCAGTTACGCGGGGGCCGGCGACAATGAGCAGTTCTTC.

This clonotype was seen a few times. The rearrangement links TRBV7-9 to TRBJ2-1; 9 bases align to TRBD2. Germline-derived CDR1 and CDR2 are SEHNR and FQNEAQ (reference sequence). CDR3 size: 15 residues. V lost 5 bases, J lost 7 bases, and 9 bases stayed unmatched. CDR3 residues: CASSTLAGNLNEQFF. The DNA for the CDR3 is TGTGCCAGCAGCACACTAGCGGGTAACCTGAATGAGCAGTTCTTC.

The sample holds a few counts of this clonotype. This chain joins TRBV20-1 and TRBJ1-5; tentatively, D is TRBD1 (6 bases). Trimming cost V 0 bases and J 3 bases, with 15 bases left between them. This CDR3 has 16 amino acids. The V gene's germline CDR1 is DFQATT and CDR2 SNEGSKA (reference sequence). CDR3 residues: CSARDVRGQPNQPQHF. In nucleotides, the CDR3 is TGCAGTGCTAGAGATGTCAGGGGCCAGCCCAATCAGCCCCAGCATTTT.

This clonotype was found a few times. The chain couples TRBV12-3 or TRBV12-4 to TRBJ2-5; the match to TRBD1 covers 7 bases. The CDR3 has 13 amino acids. V lost 9 bases and J lost 3; bases outside the gene matches: 7. This CDR3 is CASARGTEETQYF. The CDR3, as DNA: TGTGCCAGTGCAAGGGGGACAGAAGAGACCCAGTACTTC.

This clonotype was recorded a few times. This chain connects TRBV20-1 to TRBJ2-3; a possible D gene is TRBD2 (6 bases). Trimming removed 3 bases from V and 3 bases from J, with 13 bases in between. Germline CDR1 and CDR2: DFQATT and SNEGSKA (reference sequence). The CDR3 is 14 amino acids. The CDR3 loop is CSASDGGVTDTQYF. CDR3 DNA sequence: TGCAGTGCTAGCGACGGGGGTGTTACAGATACGCAGTATTTT.

The chain employs TRBV7-2 and TRBJ1-2, with D possibly being TRBD1 (5 bases). The germline V gene encodes CDR1 SGHTA and CDR2 FQGNSA. V lost 3 bases, J lost 5 bases, and 19 bases lay in between. This CDR3 comprises 16 residues. CDR3 in DNA: TGTGCCAGCAGCTTCGCAGGGTCGACGGGCCCTTATGGCTACACCTTC. This sequence encodes CASSFAGSTGPYGYTF. Full variable domain (missing parts from reference TRBV7-2 and TRBJ1-2): GAGVSQSPSNKVTEKGKDVELRCDPISGHTALYWYRQSLGQGLEFLIYFQGNSAPDKSGLPSDRFSAERTGGSVSTLTIQRTQQEDSAVYLCASSFAGSTGPYGYTFGSGTRLTVV.

This clonotype was found once. The rearrangement joins TRBV4-2 to TRBJ2-1; TRBD2 matches at 7 bases. Germline trimming cut 0 bases from V and 0 bases from J; bases unmatched to any gene: 5. The germline gives CDR1 LGHNA, CDR2 YNFKEQ. This CDR3 has 17 residues. CDR3 sequence reads: CASSQEGGVSSYNEQFF. CDR3 DNA: TGTGCCAGCAGCCAAGAGGGAGGGGTAAGCTCCTACAATGAGCAGTTCTTC.

The CDR3 coding sequence is TGTGCCAGCAGCTTCTTTTGGTCGGTGGCTTACGAGCAGTACTTC. Amino acid sequence: CASSFFWSVAYEQYF. The V call is TRBV5-6, the J call TRBJ2-7; no clear D gene. This CDR3 has 15 amino acids. The V gene's germline CDR1 is SGHDT and CDR2 YYEEEE. The ends were cut back, 2 bases at V and 4 bases at J, with 16 bases in the middle.

The rearrangement joins TRBV4-1 to TRBJ1-2; the D is unclear. The CDR3 has 12 residues. V lost 0 bases and J lost 7, with 6 bases in between. Germline-derived CDR1 and CDR2 are MGHRA and YSYEKL. The CDR3 DNA sequence: TGCGCCAGCAGCCAAGAATGGTCTGGCTACACCTTC. Translation: CASSQEWSGYTF.

The chain uses TRBV5-1 and TRBJ2-3; TRBD2 matches 9 bases. CDR1 is SGHRS, CDR2 YFSETQ, per germline. J lost 4 bases, V lost 5 bases, and 5 bases had no gene match. CDR3 length: 14 amino acids. The CDR3 nucleotides are TGCGCCAGCAGGGGCGGGGGGGGCCCAGATACGCAGTATTTT. It translates to CASRGGGGPDTQYF.

This chain uses TRBV15 with TRBJ2-7, with a tentative D call TRBD2 (6 bases). CDR3 length equals 13 residues. Germline CDR1 and CDR2: LNHNV and YYDKDF (reference sequence). With 3 bases removed from V and 1 base from J, the gap between germline ends came to 7 bases. As DNA, the CDR3 is TGTGCCACCAGCAGGGGACTTTCCTACGAGCAGTACTTC. This gives the protein CATSRGLSYEQYF.

This rearrangement joins TRBV6-5 to TRBJ1-2, with D possibly being TRBD1 (5 bases). The CDR3 loop spans 13 amino acids. Per the germline V gene, CDR1 is MNHEY and CDR2 is SVGAGI. V dropped 7 bases and J dropped 6 bases, with 15 bases sitting between them. CDR3 sequence (DNA): TGTGCCAGCACCCGCGGGGGGGACCATGGCTACACCTTC. Protein product: CASTRGGDHGYTF.

This clonotype was observed a handful of times. The rearrangement uses TRBV3-1 and TRBJ2-2, with TRBD1 matching over 7 bases. The length of the CDR3 is 14 residues. V gave up 4 bases and J gave up 8 bases; unmatched junction bases: 7. Germline CDR1 and CDR2: LGHDT and YNNKEL (reference sequence). CDR3 residues: CASSLIGGPGELFF. DNA for the CDR3: TGTGCCAGCAGCCTTATAGGGGGCCCTGGGGAGCTGTTTTTT.

This clonotype was seen only a few times. The genes are TRBV4-2 and TRBJ2-5; D call uncertain. The CDR3 is made up of 14 amino acids. Trimming removed 0 bases from V and 7 bases from J, with 12 bases in between. The V gene's germline CDR1 is LGHNA and CDR2 YNFKEQ. The CDR3 region has the DNA TGTGCCAGCAGCCAAGATCTCGTGGTAACGACCCAGTACTTC. It yields the protein CASSQDLVVTTQYF.

A word on this clonotype: One junction end does not reproduce the germline sequence, and a read error may be involved. The chain recombines TRBV12-3 or TRBV12-4 with TRBJ1-4; 9 bases map to TRBD1. This CDR3 has 16 amino acids. CDR3 DNA: TGTGCCAGCAGTACAGGGGGCTTTCGTAGTAATGAAAAAATGTTTTTT. Residues: CASSTGGFRSNEKMFF.

This clonotype has more than one count but fewer than ten. The chain couples TRBV2 to TRBJ1-2, with TRBD1 as a possible D gene (6 bases). CDR1 SNHLY and CDR2 FYNNEI come from the germline V gene. The CDR3 sequence is 12 residues long. The V and J ends lost 4 bases and 8 bases respectively, with 11 bases between them. This CDR3 is CASSVSGVGYTF. DNA for the CDR3: TGTGCCAGCAGTGTGTCAGGGGTCGGCTACACCTTC.

The chain uses TRBV7-8 and TRBJ1-1, with a possible D match to TRBD1 (6 bases). Trimming took 0 bases from V and 11 from J, leaving 19 bases between them. Germline V gene lookup returns CDR1 SGHVS and CDR2 FQNEAQ. This CDR3 spans 15 amino acids. CDR3 sequence (DNA): TGTGCCAGCAGCTTAGCGCCCATACAGGGAGCCAGCGCTTTCTTT. Residues: CASSLAPIQGASAFF.